The clone carrying this TCR beta chain has at least ten counts. The record originates from a study of T cells in Graves' hyperthyroidism and ophthalmopathy. TCR beta CDR3 regions were amplified from RNA. The HTBI primer set served for first-round RT-PCR of the TCR CDR3. TCRdb recomputed calls from the multiplex PCR reads with MiXCR, one row per CDR3 protein. The sample consists of hundreds of thousands of distinct CDR3 sequences, around 40% of them appearing once. Germline CDR1 reads SEHNR; CDR2 reads FQNEAQ (reference sequence). With 5 bases clipped from V and 4 bases from J, the junction kept 16 bases outside the gene matches. The CDR3 is made up of 19 amino acids.

The material sequenced was blood. This sequence joins TRBV7-9 and TRBJ2-6, with 8 bases fitting TRBD1. This clonotype was sampled from a woman in her forties with Graves' hyperthyroidism. CDR3 residues: CASSPNTGIRGLGANVLTF. CDR3 sequence (DNA): TGTGCCAGCAGCCCGAATACGGGGATCAGGGGGCTCGGGGCCAACGTCCTGACTTTC.